This passage covers 31 T cell receptor beta chains from one sample sequenced in a study of shared clonotypes between healthy human individuals (TCRdb year 2020). Library preparation used the immunoSEQ multiplex PCR assay. In TCRdb, the immuneACCESS table is reduced to in-frame sequences with V and J assigned. These tables do not hold every clone; where another copy was compared, an unresolved V gene accounts for under half, and the others remain unexplained. The sample yields approximately 2,000,000 clones; about 90% were counted once. Around 0.4% of the sample goes to the ten largest clones. Sequencing used naive CD4+ T cells from PBMCs. According to the study, the label for this sample's cell subset or site signals: CD45RA+ positively selected. Every receptor here comes from a man younger than 35 in good health. Some clones in this sample may be carry-over from other donors' samples.

The chain employs TRBV7-3 and TRBJ2-7; 10 bases line up with TRBD1. CDR1 is SGHTA, CDR2 FQGTGA, per germline. This CDR3 is 15 amino acids long. Trimming at V came to 5 bases and at J to 4 bases, leaving 8 bases not matched to a gene. This CDR3 is CASSRTGQGGYEQYF. CDR3 DNA sequence: TGTGCCAGCAGCCGTACCGGACAGGGGGGATACGAGCAGTACTTC.

J is TRBJ1-2 and V is TRBV27; perhaps TRBD1 as D (6 bases). Trimming shortened V by 6 bases and J by 3 bases, and 20 bases separated the two germline ends. Germline V gene sequence: CDR1 MNHEY, CDR2 SMNVEV (reference sequence). The CDR3 has 16 amino acids. As DNA, the CDR3 is TGTGCCAGCAGCGGGGGGGGCAGCGCTCTGGACTATGGCTACACCTTC. Translated, it gives CASSGGGSALDYGYTF.

The chain couples TRBV15 to TRBJ1-2, with a weak D call TRBD1 (6 bases). This CDR3 is built from 13 residues. The germline CDR1 and CDR2 sequences are LNHNV and YYDKDF (reference sequence). Trimming took off 3 bases at V and 5 bases at J, with 10 bases between the two ends. This CDR3 is CATSSFQGYGYTF. Here the CDR3 DNA reads TGTGCCACCAGCAGCTTCCAGGGGTATGGCTACACCTTC.

This chain links TRBV5-4 with TRBJ2-4; 15 nucleotides match TRBD2. Germline CDR1 and CDR2: SGHNT and YYREEE (reference sequence). There are 16 residues in the CDR3. J was trimmed by 9 bases and V by 3 bases; bases with no gene match: 7. The DNA for the CDR3 is TGTGCCAGCAGCTCCGGGACTAGCGGGAGGAACGCCATTCAGTACTTC. Its translation: CASSSGTSGRNAIQYF.

As concerns this clone: This specimen includes other DNA sequences encoding the same CDR3. The rearrangement uses TRBV27 and TRBJ1-3; D gene uncertain. The germline gives CDR1 MNHEY, CDR2 SMNVEV (reference sequence). This CDR3 has 14 residues. Between the trimmed V and J ends, which lost 2 bases and 0 bases, there was a span of 5 bases. The DNA of the CDR3 is TGTGCCAGCAGTTTAGCTAGCTCTGGAAACACCATATATTTT. This encodes CASSLASSGNTIYF.

V usage is TRBV4-1 and J usage is TRBJ2-7; the match to TRBD1 covers 7 bases. V was pared by 5 bases and J by 0 bases, with 7 bases of the junction left unmatched. This CDR3 spans 15 amino acids. The germline V gene has CDR1 MGHRA and CDR2 YSYEKL. The CDR3 is CASSFQTGTSYEQYF. CDR3 nucleotides: TGCGCCAGCAGCTTTCAGACAGGGACCTCCTACGAGCAGTACTTC.

V is TRBV7-2 and J is TRBJ2-3; no clear D gene. CDR3 length: 14 residues. V lost 2 bases and J 9 bases, leaving 15 bases between the germline ends. Germline lookup yields CDR1 SGHTA and CDR2 FQGNSA. This CDR3 is CASSLRRGVGTQYF. The CDR3 DNA follows: TGTGCCAGCAGCTTACGTCGCGGCGTCGGCACGCAGTATTTT.

The chain has TRBV21-1 and TRBJ2-2; TRBD1 was called by the table and not checked on the DNA. TRBV21-1 is a known pseudogene. This CDR3 comprises 19 residues. Written as DNA, the CDR3 is TGTGCCAGCAGCAAAGAAGAAGGGACAGGGCCCGCGAACACCGGGGAGCTGTTTTTT. It encodes CASSKEEGTGPANTGELFF.

The chain recombines TRBV18 with TRBJ1-5; D remains ambiguous. Germline V gives CDR1 KGHSH, CDR2 LQKENI. V was trimmed by 4 bases and J by 7 bases, leaving 8 bases between them. The length of the CDR3 is 12 residues. CDR3 sequence reads: CASSQDPQPQHF. DNA of the CDR3: TGTGCCAGCTCACAGGACCCCCAGCCCCAGCATTTT. Drawing the rest from reference TRBV18 and TRBJ1-5, the complete variable domain is NAGVMQNPRHLVRRRGQEARLRCSPMKGHSHVYWYRQLPEEGLKFMVYLQKENIIDESGMPKERFSAEFPKEGPSILRIQQVVRGDSAAYFCASSQDPQPQHFGDGTRLSIL.

The V and J genes are TRBV30 and TRBJ2-1; D ambiguous. The CDR3 is 11 residues long. Germline loops: CDR1 GTSNPN, CDR2 SVGIG (reference sequence). V lost 1 base and J 10 bases, leaving 8 bases between the germline ends. This CDR3 is CAWSAQAEQFF. The CDR3 region has the DNA TGTGCCTGGAGTGCCCAGGCGGAGCAGTTCTTC.

This sequence joins TRBV5-1 and TRBJ2-2, with D unclear. The CDR3 is 14 residues long. CDR1 SGHRS and CDR2 YFSETQ come from the germline V gene. Trimming removed 4 bases at V and 5 bases at J, with 12 bases between. CDR3 loop: CASSPGDSTGELFF. The CDR3 DNA is TGCGCCAGCAGCCCTGGGGATTCAACCGGGGAGCTGTTTTTT. The full variable domain, completed using reference TRBV5-1 and TRBJ2-2, is KAGVTQTPRYLIKTRGQQVTLSCSPISGHRSVSWYQQTPGQGLQFLFEYFSETQRNKGNFPGRFSGRQFSNSRSEMNVSTLELGDSALYLCASSPGDSTGELFFGEGSRLTVL.

The rearrangement joins TRBV27 to TRBJ2-7; 9 bases map to TRBD2. Germline V gene data show CDR1 as MNHEY and CDR2 as SMNVEV (reference sequence). The CDR3 is 14 amino acids. V lost 6 bases to trimming and J lost 2 bases; unmatched junction nucleotides: 5. DNA for the CDR3: TGTGCCAGCAGCATCCTAGCGGGGCCCTACGAGCAGTACTTC. Its translation is CASSILAGPYEQYF.

The chain employs TRBV6-5 and TRBJ1-1; 7 bases are shared with TRBD1. The CDR3 is made up of 15 amino acids. From germline, CDR1 is MNHEY and CDR2 SVGAGI. J was trimmed by 3 bases and V by 7 bases; bases with no gene match: 11. This chain's CDR3 is CASTMTGMGDTEAFF. As DNA, the CDR3 is TGTGCCAGCACTATGACAGGGATGGGGGACACTGAAGCTTTCTTT.

The chain is built from TRBV15 and TRBJ1-3; the D is unclear. Germline loops: CDR1 LNHNV, CDR2 YYDKDF (reference sequence). V was cut by 3 bases and J by 3 bases, with 12 bases left in between. This CDR3 is 15 amino acids long. This CDR3 is CATSSPSLIGNTIYF. In nucleotides, the CDR3 is TGTGCCACCAGCAGTCCTTCATTGATTGGAAACACCATATATTTT.

As for this clone: In the same sample, other DNA sequences code for this CDR3. CDR3 nucleotide sequence: TGCAGCGTAGGGACTAGCAACAATGAGCAGTTCTTC. Translated, it gives CSVGTSNNEQFF. V and J are TRBV29-1 and TRBJ2-1, with 9 bases matching TRBD2. Germline V gene data show CDR1 as SQVTM and CDR2 as ANQGSEA. After removal of 6 bases from V and 5 bases from J, the junction contained 2 bases not matched to a gene. This CDR3 region has 12 residues.

This sequence joins TRBV9 and TRBJ2-5, with D perhaps matching TRBD2 (6 bases). V lost 0 bases to trimming and J lost 5 bases, with 11 bases between them. Germline V gene sequence: CDR1 SGDLS, CDR2 YYNGEE. This CDR3 contains 14 residues. The CDR3 protein is CASSVEGLTETQYF. CDR3 DNA: TGTGCCAGCAGCGTAGAGGGACTCACCGAGACCCAGTACTTC.

V is TRBV18 and J is TRBJ1-5, with TRBD1 matching over 8 bases. This CDR3 has 15 amino acids. Germline CDR1 is KGHSH and CDR2 is LQKENI. The trim removed 5 bases at V and 5 bases at J, leaving 8 bases unmatched. The CDR3 DNA sequence: TGTGCCAGCTCATCTGGACAGGGAGGTCATCAGCCCCAGCATTTT. Its translation is CASSSGQGGHQPQHF.

V is TRBV28 and J is TRBJ2-3; D may match TRBD1 or TRBD2 (5 bases each). The CDR3 consists of 12 residues. CDR1 MDHEN and CDR2 SYDVKM come from the germline V gene. The CDR3 reads CATRDSTDTQYF. As DNA, the CDR3 is TGTGCAACCCGGGACAGCACAGATACGCAGTATTTT.

V gene TRBV7-3 combines with J gene TRBJ2-3, with TRBD2 matching 11 bases. Trimming at V came to 5 bases and at J to 2 bases, leaving 6 bases not matched to a gene. The CDR3 has 16 amino acids. In germline, CDR1 is SGHTA, CDR2 FQGTGA. In DNA form, the CDR3 reads TGTGCCAGCAGCACCCGACTAGCGGGATCCACAGATACGCAGTATTTT. It is translated as CASSTRLAGSTDTQYF.

The V call is TRBV5-6, the J call TRBJ2-5, with a weak D call TRBD2 (6 bases). V lost 4 bases and J 5 bases, leaving 12 bases between the germline ends. The CDR3 is made up of 13 amino acids. Germline values: CDR1 SGHDT, CDR2 YYEEEE. The CDR3 DNA reads as TGTGCCAGCAGCGCGAGTGGGGGGGAGACCCAGTACTTC. This sequence encodes CASSASGGETQYF.

The CDR3 DNA is TGTGCCAGCAGTGTAGAAAGTGGGGAAGAGACCCAGTACTTC. This translates into CASSVESGEETQYF. The gene calls are TRBV2 and TRBJ2-5; D not certain. Germline V gives CDR1 SNHLY, CDR2 FYNNEI. This CDR3 comprises 14 residues. V was cut by 4 bases and J by 3 bases, with 12 bases left in between. Full variable domain (missing parts from reference TRBV2 and TRBJ2-5): EPEVTQTPSHQVTQMGQEVILRCVPISNHLYFYWYRQILGQKVEFLVSFYNNEISEKSEIFDDQFSVERPDGSNFTLKIRSTKLEDSAMYFCASSVESGEETQYFGPGTRLLVL.

V usage is TRBV4-3 and J usage is TRBJ1-3, with D perhaps matching TRBD1 (5 bases). Germline assignment: CDR1 LGHNA and CDR2 YSLEER. The length of the CDR3 is 16 residues. Between the trimmed V and J ends, which lost 0 bases and 2 bases, there was a span of 11 bases. CDR3 residues: CASSQDGARAGNTIYF. DNA for the CDR3: TGCGCCAGCAGCCAAGATGGCGCCAGGGCTGGAAACACCATATATTTT.

The chain carries TRBV5-4 and TRBJ1-3; possibly TRBD1 for D (6 bases). The CDR3 spans 16 residues. V was trimmed by 2 bases and J by 4 bases, leaving 16 bases between them. The germline gives CDR1 SGHNT, CDR2 YYREEE (reference sequence). The DNA of the CDR3 is TGTGCCAGCAGCTTTGGGGGCCGAACACCCGGAAACACCATATATTTT. Amino acids: CASSFGGRTPGNTIYF. The whole variable domain, remainder taken from reference TRBV5-4 and TRBJ1-3, is ETGVTQSPTHLIKTRGQQVTLRCSSQSGHNTVSWYQQALGQGPQFIFQYYREEENGRGNFPPRFSGLQFPNYSSELNVNALELDDSALYLCASSFGGRTPGNTIYFGEGSWLTVV.

This rearrangement joins TRBV5-4 to TRBJ1-4; no reliable D call. V lost 0 bases to trimming and J lost 8 bases, with 11 bases between them. The CDR3 sequence is 14 residues long. CDR1 is SGHNT, CDR2 YYREEE, per germline (reference sequence). For the CDR3, the DNA is TGTGCCAGCAGCTTGGACATGCGGCGGGAAAAACTGTTTTTT. This gives the protein CASSLDMRREKLFF.

Of note for this clone: Within the sample, other DNA sequences also encode this same CDR3. The CDR3: CSARARETQYF. In DNA, the CDR3 is TGCAGTGCTAGAGCCCGGGAGACCCAGTACTTC. This chain connects TRBV20-1 to TRBJ2-5; D gene uncertain. V was shortened by 1 base and J by 5 bases, with 5 bases between the two germline ends. CDR1 is DFQATT and CDR2 is SNEGSKA in the germline V gene (reference sequence). The CDR3 covers 11 residues.

The rearrangement links TRBV7-2 to TRBJ2-3; no clear D gene. The CDR3 covers 14 residues. With 5 bases removed from V and 0 bases from J, the gap between germline ends came to 9 bases. Germline lookup yields CDR1 SGHTA and CDR2 FQGNSA. CDR3 protein: CASSDPGSTDTQYF. CDR3 in DNA: TGTGCCAGCAGCGACCCTGGGAGCACAGATACGCAGTATTTT. Using reference TRBV7-2 and TRBJ2-3 for the parts outside the CDR3, the full variable domain is GAGVSQSPSNKVTEKGKDVELRCDPISGHTALYWYRQSLGQGLEFLIYFQGNSAPDKSGLPSDRFSAERTGGSVSTLTIQRTQQEDSAVYLCASSDPGSTDTQYFGPGTRLTVL.

CDR3 residues: CASSPQARTAEQYF. In DNA form, the CDR3 reads TGTGCCAGCAGCCCCCAAGCCAGGACCGCCGAGCAGTACTTC. The chain has TRBV7-2 and TRBJ2-7; D is uncertain. V gave up 5 bases and J gave up 6 bases, with 17 bases separating them. There are 14 residues in the CDR3. Looked up from germline, CDR1 is SGHTA and CDR2 is FQGNSA. Variable domain in full (rest from reference TRBV7-2 and TRBJ2-7): GAGVSQSPSNKVTEKGKDVELRCDPISGHTALYWYRQSLGQGLEFLIYFQGNSAPDKSGLPSDRFSAERTGGSVSTLTIQRTQQEDSAVYLCASSPQARTAEQYFGPGTRLTVT.

The CDR3, as DNA: TGTGCCACAAAAGGGGAGGGTCTAGGTAATGAAAAACTGTTTTTT. Encoded protein: CATKGEGLGNEKLFF. The chain employs TRBV28 and TRBJ1-4; TRBD1 might be the D (5 bases). Germline-derived CDR1 and CDR2 are MDHEN and SYDVKM. The CDR3 is made up of 15 amino acids. Trimming cost V 10 bases and J 4 bases, with 19 bases left between them.

The CDR3 reads CASSEKVRGGTQYF. The CDR3 DNA reads as TGCGCCAGCAGTGAGAAGGTTCGAGGGGGGACCCAGTACTTC. The chain has TRBV10-2 and TRBJ2-5, with D tentatively TRBD1 (6 bases). CDR3 length: 14 amino acids. Germline CDR1 is WSHSY and CDR2 is SAAADI. V was shortened by 2 bases and J by 7 bases, with 14 bases between the two germline ends.

CDR3 sequence (DNA): TGCAGCGTTGCCAGTAGGGACAGGGAGGGCTCTGGGGCCAACGTCCTGACTTTC. It translates to CSVASRDREGSGANVLTF. The rearrangement uses TRBV29-1 and TRBJ2-6; 9 positions match TRBD1. Germline CDR1 SQVTM, CDR2 ANQGSEA. The CDR3 runs to 18 residues. The V and J ends lost 4 bases and 0 bases, in that order; junction bases with no gene match: 10.

This chain links TRBV28 with TRBJ2-1, with a tentative D call TRBD1 (5 bases). Germline loops: CDR1 MDHEN, CDR2 SYDVKM. Trimming took 7 bases from V and 8 from J, leaving 18 bases between them. The CDR3 has 14 residues. The CDR3 nucleotides read TGTGCCAGCATCGACAGTTCCAGGGCTTATGAGCAGTTCTTC. It codes for CASIDSSRAYEQFF.